The T cell receptor beta chain described here comes from a study of blood T cell repertoires in COVID-19. Across the whole study: Spain, Italy and the United States supplied samples that represented acute and convalescent COVID-19. PBMCs, B-cell-depleted T cells, or T cells were the source of the cDNA or gDNA that made up the material.

There are 14 residues in the CDR3. V was shortened by 9 bases and J by 5 bases, with 19 bases between the two germline ends. Per the germline V gene, CDR1 is SNHLY and CDR2 is FYNNEI. Per the authors' pipeline: Reference gene primer amplification in the assay estimated nucleated cell counts. Some clones are missing from TCRdb's copy, which holds only in-frame ones; the method was immunoSEQ multiplex PCR. V, J and clone size derive from that table, while D and trimming were established from the DNA sequence. Among about 67,000 clones listed, about 86% were seen once. The specimen was peripheral blood. This sequence joins TRBV2 and TRBJ1-2; perhaps TRBD1 as D (6 bases). The receptor was isolated from a man over 45 with active COVID-19. As DNA, the CDR3 is TGTGCCAGTACGCTCGCAGGGGTGAGGTATGGCTACACCTTC. Its protein product is CASTLAGVRYGYTF.